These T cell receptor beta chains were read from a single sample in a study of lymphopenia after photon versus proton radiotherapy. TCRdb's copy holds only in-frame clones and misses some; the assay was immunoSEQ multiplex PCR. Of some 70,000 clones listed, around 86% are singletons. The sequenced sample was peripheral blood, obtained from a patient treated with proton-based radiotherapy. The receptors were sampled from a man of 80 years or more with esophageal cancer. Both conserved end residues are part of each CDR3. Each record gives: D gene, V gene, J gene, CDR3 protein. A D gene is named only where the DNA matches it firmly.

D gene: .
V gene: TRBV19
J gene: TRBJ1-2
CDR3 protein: CASSITGTSGYTF

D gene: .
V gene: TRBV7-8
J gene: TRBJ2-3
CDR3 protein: CASSLARWASDTQYF

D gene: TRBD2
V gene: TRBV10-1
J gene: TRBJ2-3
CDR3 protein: CASSKSGNTDTQYF

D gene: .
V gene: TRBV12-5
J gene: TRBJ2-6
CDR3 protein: CASGLDGANVLTF

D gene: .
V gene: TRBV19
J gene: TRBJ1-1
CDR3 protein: CASSQRHENTEAFF

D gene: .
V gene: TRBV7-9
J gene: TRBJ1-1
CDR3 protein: CASSLEAVMNTEAFF

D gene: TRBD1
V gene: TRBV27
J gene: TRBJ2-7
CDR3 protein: CASSTRDRAFAQYF

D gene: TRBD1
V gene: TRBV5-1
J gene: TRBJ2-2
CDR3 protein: CASSAHRDRAFGTGELFF

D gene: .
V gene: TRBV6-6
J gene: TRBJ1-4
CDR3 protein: CASRDRSNEKLFF

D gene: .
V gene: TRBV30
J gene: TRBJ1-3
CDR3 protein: CAWTPGFSGNTIYF

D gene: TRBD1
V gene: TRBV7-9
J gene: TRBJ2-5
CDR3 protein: CASRRTGGVETQYF

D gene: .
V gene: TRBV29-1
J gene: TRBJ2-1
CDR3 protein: CSVESREVDNEQFF

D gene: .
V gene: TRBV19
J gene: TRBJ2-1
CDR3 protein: CASSITTVGGEQFF

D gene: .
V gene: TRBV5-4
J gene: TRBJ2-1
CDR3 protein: CASSLGGRSSSYNEQFF

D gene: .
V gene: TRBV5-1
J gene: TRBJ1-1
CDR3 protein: CASSLFSGEGTEAFF

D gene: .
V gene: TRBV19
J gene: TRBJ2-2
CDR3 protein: CASSIERTNTGELFF

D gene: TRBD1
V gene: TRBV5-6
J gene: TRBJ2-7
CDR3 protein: CASSLGAGGIYEQYF

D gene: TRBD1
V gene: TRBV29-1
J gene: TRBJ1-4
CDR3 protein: CSVLVGGGEKLFF

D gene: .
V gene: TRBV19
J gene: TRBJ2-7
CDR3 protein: CASSPPERTEQYF

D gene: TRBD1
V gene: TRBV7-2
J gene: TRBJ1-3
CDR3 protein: CASSFRQGAENTIYF

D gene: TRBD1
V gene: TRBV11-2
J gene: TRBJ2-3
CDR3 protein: CASSSSGTGYDTQYF

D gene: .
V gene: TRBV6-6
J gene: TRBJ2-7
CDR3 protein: CASSSGGLRYEQYF

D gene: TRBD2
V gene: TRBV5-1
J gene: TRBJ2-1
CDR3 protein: CASSLLSGSWNEQFF

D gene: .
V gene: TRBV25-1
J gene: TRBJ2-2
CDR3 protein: CASSPRDITGELFF

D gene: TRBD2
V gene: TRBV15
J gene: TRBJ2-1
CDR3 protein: CATSRDPSGAREQFF

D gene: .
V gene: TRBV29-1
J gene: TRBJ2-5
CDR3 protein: CSVERDSQTQYF

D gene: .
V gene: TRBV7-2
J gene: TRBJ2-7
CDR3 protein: CASSLVQGFHEQYF

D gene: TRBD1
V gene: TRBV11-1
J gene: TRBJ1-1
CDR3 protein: CASRKGTGLSNTEAFF

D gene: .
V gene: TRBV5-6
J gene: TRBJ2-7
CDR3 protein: CASSLLDEQYF

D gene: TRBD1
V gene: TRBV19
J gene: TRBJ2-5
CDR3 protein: CASSPDRVGKTQYF

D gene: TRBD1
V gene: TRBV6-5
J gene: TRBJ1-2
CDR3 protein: CASTPGQGRGYTF

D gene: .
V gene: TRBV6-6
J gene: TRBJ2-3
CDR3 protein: CASSYSVQSTDTQYF

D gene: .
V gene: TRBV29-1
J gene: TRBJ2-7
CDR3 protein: CSVEVGTSNYEQYF

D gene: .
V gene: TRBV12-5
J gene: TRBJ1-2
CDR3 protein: CASGSRYGYTF

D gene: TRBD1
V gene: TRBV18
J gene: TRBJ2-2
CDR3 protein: CASSPPGQGAAGELFF

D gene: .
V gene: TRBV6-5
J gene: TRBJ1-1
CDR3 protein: CASKGEGDYTEAFF

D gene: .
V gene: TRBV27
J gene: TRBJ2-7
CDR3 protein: CASRSPAGSYEQYF

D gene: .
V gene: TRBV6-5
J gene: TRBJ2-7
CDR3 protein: CASTNDRFPYEQYF

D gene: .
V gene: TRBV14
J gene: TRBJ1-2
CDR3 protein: CASSVLDDPSNYGYTF

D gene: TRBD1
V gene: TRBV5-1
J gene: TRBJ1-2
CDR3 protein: CASRDRDAGYTF

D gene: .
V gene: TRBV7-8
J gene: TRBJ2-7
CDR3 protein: CASSLWGTADEQYF

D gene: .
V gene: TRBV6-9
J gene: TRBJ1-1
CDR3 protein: CASSSRGGRAFF

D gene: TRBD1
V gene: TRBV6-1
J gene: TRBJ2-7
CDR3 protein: CASSDPGGSTYEQYF

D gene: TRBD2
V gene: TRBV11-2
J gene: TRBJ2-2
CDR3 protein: CASSWGSGGPVTGELFF